This TCR beta chain was obtained from a study of tumor-infiltrating lymphocytes in localized non-small cell lung cancer. Germline CDR1 is LGHNA and CDR2 is YNFKEQ. V gave up 0 bases and J gave up 2 bases, with 14 bases separating them. This CDR3 is 16 amino acids long. Libraries were prepared by immunoSEQ multiplex PCR; TCRdb keeps only in-frame clonotypes and omits some of them. Seen here are some 15,000 clones, approximately 80% observed once, and the top ten hold about 2.5%. Sequencing was carried out using lung tumor tissue. V and J are TRBV4-2 and TRBJ2-7, with D possibly TRBD2 on 6 matching bases. This TCR was sampled from a human donor with non-small cell lung cancer. CDR3: CASSQDPGTRPYEQYF. The DNA of the CDR3 is TGTGCCAGCAGCCAAGACCCCGGGACTCGCCCCTACGAGCAGTACTTC.